This T cell receptor delta chain was identified in a study of γδ T cells in repeated Plasmodium falciparum infection. As for the study in general: Over about 600 days, donors received four mosquito-bite P. falciparum NF54 infections. Timepoints: baseline, immediately before selected infections, and 21 days after every infection.

Vgamma9/Vdelta2+ and Vdelta2-negative gammadelta T cells were flow-sorted from PBMC for bulk sequencing. Concerning this clone: Its antigen remains unknown. TCRdb shows a much larger clone's protein in place of this DNA's translation, and the two differ at residue 11, likely through a read error; the protein shown is translated from the DNA.

General observations from the study: Vgamma9/Vdelta2+ T cells showed a stable polyclonal repertoire with shared TCRgamma sequences.

Germline loops: CDR1 TSWWSYY, CDR2 QGS. There are 15 residues in the CDR3. Both TRG and TRD chains were sequenced from each sorted sample. TCRdb re-processed the multiplex PCR reads via CATT. The sample has approximately 93,000 delta-chain clones, over 0.75% seen once. The receptor was derived from a pool of human donors (malaria-infected and uninfected, not separated). This rearrangement joins TRDV1 to TRDJ1; no reliable D call. Material: gamma-delta T cells from blood. CDR3: CALGEIARPTNKLIF. The CDR3 bases are TGTGCTCTTGGGGAAATAGCGAGGCCCACCAATAAACTCATCTTT.